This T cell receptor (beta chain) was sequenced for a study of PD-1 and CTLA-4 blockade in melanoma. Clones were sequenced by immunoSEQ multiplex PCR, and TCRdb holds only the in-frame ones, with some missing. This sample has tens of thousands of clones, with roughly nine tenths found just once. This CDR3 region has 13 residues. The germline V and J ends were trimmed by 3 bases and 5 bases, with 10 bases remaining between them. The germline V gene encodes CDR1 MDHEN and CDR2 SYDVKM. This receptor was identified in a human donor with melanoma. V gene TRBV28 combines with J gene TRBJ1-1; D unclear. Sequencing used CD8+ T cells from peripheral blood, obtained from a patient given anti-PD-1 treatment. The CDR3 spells CASSFGTATEAFF. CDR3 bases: TGTGCCAGCAGTTTTGGTACAGCTACTGAAGCTTTCTTT.